Following are 12 T cell receptor beta chains from one sample sequenced in a study of blood T cells in healthy people across ages. Primers used in a second PCR of about 6 to 12 cycles were a sample-barcoded 5' primer and a J-beta primer mix. TCRdb re-called the 5' RACE reads with MiXCR, one entry per CDR3 protein. The table records 1 million to 1.2 million distinct CDR3 sequences, under 40% of them present only once. Sequencing input: blood. These receptors all stem from a man in his late teens or twenties in good health.

This clonotype showed up just a few times. V usage is TRBV7-2 and J usage is TRBJ1-5; 9 bases match TRBD1. Germline V CDR1 and CDR2: SGHTA, FQGNSA. There are 18 residues in the CDR3. Trimming at V came to 5 bases and at J to 2 bases, leaving 13 bases not matched to a gene. CDR3: CASSVRDRDEEGNQPQHF. As DNA, the CDR3 is TGTGCCAGCAGCGTACGGGACAGGGATGAGGAAGGCAATCAGCCCCAGCATTTT.

This clonotype showed up just a few times. The gene calls are TRBV12-3 or TRBV12-4 and TRBJ2-6; a weak D match, TRBD1 (6 bases). The CDR3 runs 15 residues. Trimming cost V 6 bases and J 0 bases, with 9 bases left between them. CDR3 loop: CASRYRDSGANVLTF. CDR3 nucleotide sequence: TGTGCCAGCAGATACAGGGACTCTGGGGCCAACGTCCTGACTTTC.

The chain is built from TRBV13 and TRBJ2-7, with D unresolved. The germline V and J ends were trimmed by 5 bases and 5 bases, with 13 bases remaining between them. CDR1 is PRHDT and CDR2 is FYEKMQ in the germline V gene (reference sequence). The CDR3 sequence is 13 residues long. The CDR3 here is CASSPGPKDEQYF. The CDR3 DNA is TGTGCCAGCAGCCCCGGCCCCAAGGACGAGCAGTACTTC. The whole variable domain, filled in from reference TRBV13 and TRBJ2-7, reads AAGVIQSPRHLIKEKRETATLKCYPIPRHDTVYWYQQGPGQDPQFLISFYEKMQSDKGSIPDRFSAQQFSDYHSELNMSSLELGDSALYFCASSPGPKDEQYFGPGTRLTVT.

This clonotype was recorded a few times. This chain uses TRBV2 with TRBJ2-3; no definite D call. Trimming shortened V by 8 bases and J by 4 bases, and 10 bases separated the two germline ends. Germline values: CDR1 SNHLY, CDR2 FYNNEI. The CDR3 has 12 amino acids. The CDR3 DNA follows: TGTGCCAGCGGCCTAAGTGCAGATACGCAGTATTTT. Translated, it gives CASGLSADTQYF. The full variable domain, its missing parts supplied by reference TRBV2 and TRBJ2-3, is EPEVTQTPSHQVTQMGQEVILRCVPISNHLYFYWYRQILGQKVEFLVSFYNNEISEKSEIFDDQFSVERPDGSNFTLKIRSTKLEDSAMYFCASGLSADTQYFGPGTRLTVL.

This clonotype has just a few counts. V gene TRBV7-6 combines with J gene TRBJ2-5, with 7 nucleotides matching TRBD1. The junction had 11 bases not matched to a gene; V was cut back by 5 bases and J by 11 bases. CDR3 length: 13 amino acids. CDR1 and CDR2 (germline): SGHVS, FNYEAQ. CDR3 coding DNA: TGTGCCAGCAGCACATACGACAGGGCCCCTCAGTACTTC. This encodes CASSTYDRAPQYF. The full variable domain, rest sourced from reference TRBV7-6 and TRBJ2-5, is GAGVSQSPRYKVTKRGQDVALRCDPISGHVSLYWYRQALGQGPEFLTYFNYEAQQDKSGLPNDRFSAERPEGSISTLTIQRTEQRDSAMYRCASSTYDRAPQYFGPGTRLLVL.

A few counts support this clonotype. This chain uses TRBV20-1 with TRBJ2-3; 8 nucleotides align to TRBD2. After removal of 3 bases from V and 6 bases from J, the junction contained 8 bases not matched to a gene. This CDR3 comprises 14 residues. CDR1 and CDR2 (germline): DFQATT, SNEGSKA (reference sequence). CDR3 residues: CSASVAGPRDTQYF. CDR3 nucleotides: TGCAGTGCTAGTGTAGCGGGGCCCCGGGATACGCAGTATTTT.

The chain employs TRBV7-6 and TRBJ2-2; TRBD1 aligns across 7 bases. V shed 1 base and J 4 bases; nucleotides not matched to a gene: 3. Germline CDR1 reads SGHVS; CDR2 reads FNYEAQ. This CDR3 comprises 15 residues. The CDR3 region has the DNA TGTGCCAGCAGCTTAGAGGGACAGAGCACCGGGGAGCTGTTTTTT. This gives the protein CASSLEGQSTGELFF.

A few counts support this clonotype. This chain joins TRBV5-1 and TRBJ1-5; D perhaps matches TRBD1 (6 bases). Germline assignment: CDR1 SGHRS and CDR2 YFSETQ. The CDR3 is 15 amino acids. The V and J ends lost 1 base and 4 bases respectively, with 12 bases between them. The CDR3 reads CASSLTGRTNQPQHF. The CDR3 DNA is TGCGCCAGCAGCTTGACAGGGCGGACGAATCAGCCCCAGCATTTT. The whole variable domain, remainder taken from reference TRBV5-1 and TRBJ1-5, is KAGVTQTPRYLIKTRGQQVTLSCSPISGHRSVSWYQQTPGQGLQFLFEYFSETQRNKGNFPGRFSGRQFSNSRSEMNVSTLELGDSALYLCASSLTGRTNQPQHFGDGTRLSIL.

CDR3 sequence: CASSSSRGSPGTEAFF. For the CDR3, the DNA is TGTGCCAGCAGTTCTTCCCGGGGGAGTCCGGGAACTGAAGCTTTCTTT. This chain connects TRBV12-3 or TRBV12-4 to TRBJ1-1, with a possible D match to TRBD1 (5 bases). V shed 4 bases and J shed 5 bases, with 20 bases lying between them. The CDR3 covers 16 residues.

This clonotype has just one count. The chain carries TRBV20-1 and TRBJ1-6; no clear D. This CDR3 is built from 15 residues. Looked up from germline, CDR1 is DFQATT and CDR2 is SNEGSKA (reference sequence). V lost 5 bases and J 0 bases, leaving 11 bases between the germline ends. CDR3 DNA sequence: TGCAGTGCTGCCCACATAAACTCCTATAATTCACCCCTCCACTTT. It translates to CSAAHINSYNSPLHF.

As concerns this clonotype: The junction shows a germline mismatch at one end, possibly a read error. This rearrangement joins TRBV4-2 to TRBJ1-5; 7 bases line up with TRBD1. CDR3 length: 15 amino acids. Germline V gives CDR1 LGHNA, CDR2 YNFKEQ. CDR3 nucleotide sequence: TGTGCCAGCGGCCAAGACAGGGTGAGCAATCAGCCCCAGCATTTT. Encoded protein: CASGQDRVSNQPQHF.

This clonotype was seen only a few times. The gene calls are TRBV6-6 and TRBJ1-2; D perhaps matches TRBD1 (5 bases). This CDR3 has 12 residues. The germline V and J ends were trimmed by 2 bases and 6 bases, with 7 bases remaining between them. The germline gives CDR1 MNHNY, CDR2 SVGAGI (reference sequence). For the CDR3, the DNA is TGTGCCAGCAGTTACGACAGCGATGGCTACACCTTC. This gives the protein CASSYDSDGYTF.